Listed below are T cell receptor beta chains from one sample, sequenced in a study of T-cell memory formation after mild COVID-19. TCRdb redid the calling of the 5' RACE reads with MiXCR, one entry per CDR3 protein. The sample contains about 55,000 distinct CDR3 sequences, 25% to 30% of which appear only once. Sequencing used PBMCs or a T cell subset sorted from them (not recorded which). The receptors stem from a young man who had mild COVID-19 (a few samples of this study predate the infection). Cell type and time point are not known. The CDR3 runs from the conserved cysteine through the conserved F or W. D genes are given only for firm matches. Only part of the rows carry a size: once, few, many, or a class if the clone is expanded.

TGTGCCAGTAGTATGCTGACATCCTTTGGAAACACCATATATTTT	CASSMLTSFGNTIYF	.	TRBJ1-3	.	TRBV19
TGTGCCAGCAGCCTATCACTGAACACTGAAGCTTTCTTT	CASSLSLNTEAFF	.	TRBJ1-1	many	TRBV7-2
TGTGCCATCAGTGAGTCGGTAGGGAGGAACACTGAAGCTTTCTTT	CAISESVGRNTEAFF	.	TRBJ1-1	.	TRBV10-3
TGCGCCAGCAGCCGGGACAGGGAAAATGAGCAGTTCTTC	CASSRDRENEQFF	TRBD1	TRBJ2-1	few	TRBV4-3
TGTGCCAGCCTCCGGGGGCTGGACACCGGGGAGCTGTTTTTT	CASLRGLDTGELFF	.	TRBJ2-2	.	TRBV6-2/TRBV6-3
TGTGCCAGCGTCACAGGGCCGGGTCCATATGGCTACACCTTC	CASVTGPGPYGYTF	.	TRBJ1-2	.	TRBV12-3/TRBV12-4
TGTGCCAGCAGTTGGGGAGGAAGCTCCTACGAGCAGTACTTC	CASSWGGSSYEQYF	.	TRBJ2-7	.	TRBV6-2/TRBV6-3
TGTGCCATCGCGGACAGGGTAATCCACGAGCAGTACTTC	CAIADRVIHEQYF	TRBD1	TRBJ2-7	many	TRBV10-3
TGTGCCAGCAGCCAAGAGACAGCGGAGCTATCTAACTATGGCTACACCTTC	CASSQETAELSNYGYTF	.	TRBJ1-2	.	TRBV4-2
TGTGCCAGCAGTTTGATTTTTCGGCCAGGGTTCTACAATGAGCAGTTCTTC	CASSLIFRPGFYNEQFF	.	TRBJ2-1	many	TRBV12-3/TRBV12-4
TGTGCCAGCAGCTCACCAAGTGAGACCCAGTACTTC	CASSSPSETQYF	.	TRBJ2-5	.	TRBV7-2
TGTGCCAGCAGTTCCCCGTGGGGGACGGGGGGGCAGTACTTC	CASSSPWGTGGQYF	TRBD2	TRBJ2-7	few	TRBV7-9
TGTGCCAGCTCACACTCGAGGCATGAGCAGTTCTTC	CASSHSRHEQFF	.	TRBJ2-1	.	TRBV11-2
TGTGCCAGCAGCTTAGCTTGGATCGGGGAGCTGTTTTTT	CASSLAWIGELFF	.	TRBJ2-2	.	TRBV7-9
TGTGCCTGGAACCCGGGACAGGGACAAGAGACCCAGTACTTC	CAWNPGQGQETQYF	TRBD1	TRBJ2-5	.	TRBV30
TGTGCCAGCAGCGATGGGACCTACGAGCAGTACTTC	CASSDGTYEQYF	.	TRBJ2-7	few	TRBV7-6
TGCAGCGTTGAAGGGGAGCAGCCGTACCAAGAGACCCAGTACTTC	CSVEGEQPYQETQYF	.	TRBJ2-5	.	TRBV29-1
TGTGCCAGCAGCTGGACGGGGAAAAATCAGCCCCAGCATTTT	CASSWTGKNQPQHF	.	TRBJ1-5	once	TRBV6-2/TRBV6-3
TGTGCCAGCGGGTGGGGGACAGAAGAGACCCAGTACTTC	CASGWGTEETQYF	TRBD1	TRBJ2-5	few	TRBV6-2/TRBV6-3
TGTGCCAGCAGCCGCACGGACGGTAGGAATGAGCAGTTCTTC	CASSRTDGRNEQFF	.	TRBJ2-1	many	TRBV7-2
TGTGCCAGTAGTATTAGCGGCTATGGCTACACCTTC	CASSISGYGYTF	.	TRBJ1-2	.	TRBV19
TGTGCCAGCAGACCCCGGACTAGCGATGGGGATACGCAGTATTTT	CASRPRTSDGDTQYF	TRBD2	TRBJ2-3	.	TRBV2
TGTGCCAGCAGTTCCGCTAGCGGGGGGGTGGATGAGCAGTTCTTC	CASSSASGGVDEQFF	TRBD2	TRBJ2-1	.	TRBV2
TGTGCCAGTAGTAGGGCAGAGGGATTTCTGAAACCCCAGCATTTT	CASSRAEGFLKPQHF	.	TRBJ1-5	.	TRBV19
TGTGCCAGCAGGGAACAGGGGGCCAATCAGCCCCAGCATTTT	CASREQGANQPQHF	TRBD1	TRBJ1-5	few	TRBV27
TGTGCCAGCAGTTACACCCAGGGGGGTGCAGATACGCAGTATTTT	CASSYTQGGADTQYF	.	TRBJ2-3	many	TRBV6-2/TRBV6-3
TGCAGTGCTAGAGCAACGGGACAGAAGTATGAGCAGTTCTTC	CSARATGQKYEQFF	TRBD1	TRBJ2-1	.	TRBV20-1
TGTGCCAGCAAATCACAGGGGCCGCGGTACTTC	CASKSQGPRYF	TRBD1	TRBJ2-7	few	TRBV12-3/TRBV12-4
TGTGCCAGCAGCTTAAGGGTAGCGGGGGTTAATGAGCAGTTCTTC	CASSLRVAGVNEQFF	TRBD2	TRBJ2-1	.	TRBV11-2